The entry below gives a single T cell receptor beta chain sequence along with its context. Its target is not known. The method was immunoSEQ multiplex PCR; TCRdb's version includes in-frame clones alone and lacks a portion of them. The sample holds around 2.1 million clones, just over 90% seen once. This sample was included in a study of shared clonotypes between healthy human individuals. Overall study results and limits: Rarefaction exposed incomplete sorted-subset sequencing despite large depth.

V was clipped by 5 bases and J by 2 bases, with 12 bases between them. This CDR3 has 14 residues. Germline V lookup: CDR1 SEHNR, CDR2 FQNEAQ (reference sequence). The naive CD8 subset, CD45RO-negative cells positively selected for CCR7, excluded terminally differentiated effector memory CD45RA+ cells. The chain carries TRBV7-9 and TRBJ1-2; possibly TRBD1 for D (5 bases). The specimen sequenced was naive CD8+ T cells from PBMCs. The clonotype was recovered from a man between 18 and 29 years old in good health. Some clones in this sample may be carry-over from other donors' samples. The CDR3: CASSPGAGNYGYTF. The CDR3 nucleotides read TGTGCCAGCAGCCCTGGGGCGGGGAACTATGGCTACACCTTC.